These 22 T cell receptor beta chains were sequenced from one sample in a study of control samples from healthy donors and cancer patients. TCRdb's copy holds only in-frame clones and misses some; the assay was immunoSEQ multiplex PCR. The sample records roughly 80,000 clones, just under 90% being singletons. The sequenced sample consisted of blood. These receptors all stem from a man aged 50 to 60 in good health.

This chain connects TRBV20-1 to TRBJ2-3; 8 bases are shared with TRBD2. J lost 5 bases, V lost 3 bases, and 7 bases had no gene match. The CDR3 totals 14 residues. Per the germline V gene, CDR1 is DFQATT and CDR2 is SNEGSKA (reference sequence). The CDR3 nucleotides read TGCAGTGCTAGTGGACCGCGGGGGGTAGATACGCAGTATTTT. Residues: CSASGPRGVDTQYF.

The CDR3 spells CASSQSGNTEAFF. CDR3 coding DNA: TGTGCCAGCTCGCAATCAGGGAACACTGAAGCTTTCTTT. The chain recombines TRBV18 with TRBJ1-1, with no clear D. V was clipped by 6 bases and J by 1 base, with 9 bases between them. This CDR3 has 13 residues. Germline assignment: CDR1 KGHSH and CDR2 LQKENI.

The chain uses TRBV5-5 and TRBJ2-3; the D gene is possibly TRBD1 (6 bases). The V gene lost 10 bases and the J gene lost 2 bases, with 14 bases spanning the gap. This CDR3 comprises 13 residues. Germline V gene lookup returns CDR1 SGHKS and CDR2 YYEKEE (reference sequence). The CDR3 bases are TGTGCCGGACAACAGGGTCCCACAGATACGCAGTATTTT. Its translation: CAGQQGPTDTQYF.

Details on this clone: Other DNA sequences of this sample code for an identical CDR3. DNA of the CDR3: TGCGCCAGCAGCTTGGAAGGGGGTAGCAATCAGCCCCAGCATTTT. The encoded protein is CASSLEGGSNQPQHF. V and J are TRBV5-1 and TRBJ1-5, with D perhaps TRBD1 (6 bases). The CDR3 length is 15 residues. Germline values: CDR1 SGHRS, CDR2 YFSETQ. V lost 0 bases and J lost 0, with 7 bases in between.

The rearrangement joins TRBV3-1 (or the pseudogene TRBV3-2) to TRBJ2-1; 13 bases map to TRBD2. Germline values: CDR1 LGHDT, CDR2 YNNKEL (reference sequence). Germline trimming cut 5 bases from V and 2 bases from J; bases unmatched to any gene: 12. CDR3 size: 19 residues. In DNA, the CDR3 is TGTGCCAGCAGCTCCGAACTAGCGGGGGGGCCCGTGCCCTACAATGAGCAGTTCTTC. This gives the protein CASSSELAGGPVPYNEQFF.

The chain couples TRBV10-3 to TRBJ1-2, with TRBD1 as a possible D gene (6 bases). The CDR3 is 13 amino acids. Germline V lookup: CDR1 ENHRY, CDR2 SYGVKD. V was shortened by 8 bases and J by 1 base, with 11 bases between the two germline ends. This chain's CDR3 is CAIGKGVNYGYTF. The CDR3 DNA sequence: TGTGCCATCGGAAAGGGGGTTAACTATGGCTACACCTTC.

The chain uses TRBV18 and TRBJ2-7; 9 bases are shared with TRBD1. From germline, CDR1 is KGHSH and CDR2 LQKENI. V was clipped by 3 bases and J by 3 bases; unmatched bases: 6. CDR3 length equals 15 residues. In DNA form, the CDR3 reads TGTGCCAGCTCACCTACAGGGGGCTTAGGCTACGAGCAGTACTTC. Its protein is CASSPTGGLGYEQYF.

J is TRBJ1-2 and V is TRBV5-4; no clear D. CDR1 and CDR2 (germline): SGHNT, YYREEE (reference sequence). This CDR3 is built from 14 residues. Deletions cut 0 bases from V and 7 bases from J, with 13 bases between. CDR3 bases: TGTGCCAGCAGCTTGGTCGGGCAGACCATTGGCTACACCTTC. Its protein product is CASSLVGQTIGYTF. Full variable domain (remainder filled in from reference TRBV5-4 and TRBJ1-2): ETGVTQSPTHLIKTRGQQVTLRCSSQSGHNTVSWYQQALGQGPQFIFQYYREEENGRGNFPPRFSGLQFPNYSSELNVNALELDDSALYLCASSLVGQTIGYTFGSGTRLTVV.

CDR3 sequence: CASRRTGNTEAFF. CDR3 nucleotides: TGCGCCAGCCGCCGGACGGGGAACACTGAAGCTTTCTTT. The chain employs TRBV5-1 and TRBJ1-1; D unclear. Germline lookup yields CDR1 SGHRS and CDR2 YFSETQ. V was clipped by 7 bases and J by 1 base, with 11 bases between them. This CDR3 is built from 13 residues.

The chain joins TRBV5-8 to TRBJ1-5; a possible D gene is TRBD1 (5 bases). This CDR3 comprises 15 residues. Trimming took 0 bases from V and 7 from J, leaving 14 bases between them. Germline V gives CDR1 SGHTS, CDR2 YDEGEE. CDR3 DNA: TGTGCCAGCAGCTTGGGTAATCGGGACGGGCAGCCCCAGCATTTT. Protein sequence: CASSLGNRDGQPQHF. The full variable domain, with the rest looked up from reference TRBV5-8 and TRBJ1-5, is EAGVTQSPTHLIKTRGQQATLRCSPISGHTSVYWYQQALGLGLQFLLWYDEGEERNRGNFPPRFSGRQFPNYSSELNVNALELEDSALYLCASSLGNRDGQPQHFGDGTRLSIL.

The chain combines TRBV3-1 (or the pseudogene TRBV3-2) with TRBJ1-1; weak D call: TRBD1 (6 bases). The CDR3 runs to 14 residues. Between the trimmed V and J ends, which lost 0 bases and 9 bases, there was a span of 14 bases. Looked up from germline, CDR1 is LGHDT and CDR2 is YNNKEL (reference sequence). The CDR3, as DNA: TGTGCCAGCAGCCAAGATTTACAGGGTGGGAAAGCTTTCTTT. This sequence encodes CASSQDLQGGKAFF.

This chain uses TRBV5-1 with TRBJ2-1, with 7 positions matching TRBD2. Germline V gene lookup returns CDR1 SGHRS and CDR2 YFSETQ. The CDR3 sequence is 13 residues long. V dropped 1 base and J dropped 10; count of bases not matched to a gene: 5. The CDR3 DNA reads TGCGCCAGCAGCTTGAGGGAGGGATCGGAGCAGTTCTTC. Protein sequence: CASSLREGSEQFF.

This chain uses TRBV18 with TRBJ1-1; 8 bases line up with TRBD1. Germline CDR1 reads KGHSH; CDR2 reads LQKENI. CDR3 length equals 16 residues. V lost 3 bases to trimming and J lost 3 bases; unmatched junction nucleotides: 9. The CDR3 loop reads CASSPSYDRGDTEAFF. In DNA, the CDR3 is TGTGCCAGCTCACCTTCCTATGACAGGGGAGACACTGAAGCTTTCTTT.

This chain joins TRBV11-3 and TRBJ2-5; 8 bases fit TRBD1. V shed 5 bases and J 4 bases; nucleotides not matched to a gene: 6. This CDR3 is 14 amino acids long. Germline V CDR1 and CDR2: SGHNT, YENEEA. CDR3 protein: CASSPGQGGETQYF. CDR3 DNA sequence: TGTGCCAGCAGCCCCGGACAGGGCGGAGAGACCCAGTACTTC.

V and J are TRBV19 and TRBJ1-5; D is undetermined. Germline CDR1 reads LNHDA; CDR2 reads SQIVND (reference sequence). This CDR3 is built from 16 residues. V dropped 5 bases and J dropped 5 bases, with 19 bases sitting between them. Here the CDR3 reads CASSSPRKAQDQPQHF. CDR3 sequence (DNA): TGTGCCAGTAGTTCACCCCGCAAAGCGCAGGATCAGCCCCAGCATTTT.

The chain is built from TRBV12-3 or TRBV12-4 and TRBJ1-1; D perhaps matches TRBD1 (6 bases). V was cut by 2 bases and J by 5 bases, with 9 bases left in between. The CDR3 consists of 13 residues. The CDR3 bases are TGTGCCAGCAGTTTATATACAGGGACTGAAGCTTTCTTT. Translation gives CASSLYTGTEAFF.

The chain uses TRBV29-1 and TRBJ1-1; weak D call: TRBD1 (6 bases). Trimming left V 1 base short and J 11 bases short, with 11 bases between. The CDR3 runs to 11 residues. Germline loops: CDR1 SQVTM, CDR2 ANQGSEA. This CDR3 reads CSVEVAGAAFF. The CDR3 DNA reads TGCAGCGTTGAAGTTGCAGGGGCGGCTTTCTTT.

The chain carries TRBV5-5 and TRBJ1-3; D unresolved. The CDR3 is 16 amino acids. The germline V gene encodes CDR1 SGHKS and CDR2 YYEKEE (reference sequence). Trimming cost V 2 bases and J 0 bases, with 12 bases left between them. DNA for the CDR3: TGTGCCAGCAGCTTTATGTCGGGTTCCTCTGGAAACACCATATATTTT. Its translation is CASSFMSGSSGNTIYF.

The genes are TRBV24-1 and TRBJ2-1; TRBD1 matches 12 bases. Trimming at V came to 4 bases and at J to 8 bases, leaving 8 bases not matched to a gene. Per the germline V gene, CDR1 is KGHDR and CDR2 is SFDVKD. CDR3 length equals 16 residues. The DNA of the CDR3 is TGTGCCACCAGTGACCCCGGGACAGGGGGCTCCCATGAGCAGTTCTTC. This gives the protein CATSDPGTGGSHEQFF.

The CDR3: CASSLPGTTDTQYF. Here the CDR3 DNA reads TGCGCCAGCAGCTTGCCAGGGACCACAGATACGCAGTATTTT. This rearrangement joins TRBV5-1 to TRBJ2-3, with D perhaps being TRBD1 or TRBD2 (5 bases each). The germline V gene encodes CDR1 SGHRS and CDR2 YFSETQ. This CDR3 has 14 amino acids. V was cut by 1 base and J by 2 bases, with 8 bases left in between.

The gene calls are TRBV5-4 and TRBJ2-7; TRBD1 is a possible D gene (5 bases). The CDR3 has 13 residues. Trimming pared 3 bases from V and 5 bases from J, leaving 12 bases between. Germline loops: CDR1 SGHNT, CDR2 YYREEE (reference sequence). This CDR3 is CASSSGLGDEQYF. DNA for the CDR3: TGTGCCAGCAGCTCGGGCTTAGGGGACGAGCAGTACTTC.

The chain joins TRBV4-1 to TRBJ2-1; either TRBD1 or TRBD2 may fit D (5 bases each). The V and J ends lost 2 bases and 3 bases respectively, with 17 bases between them. Per germline, CDR1 MGHRA and CDR2 YSYEKL. The CDR3 runs to 17 residues. The CDR3 is CASSQLRWGISYNEQFF. The CDR3 DNA reads TGCGCCAGCAGCCAATTGAGATGGGGGATTAGCTACAATGAGCAGTTCTTC.